A selection of T cell receptor beta chains follows, all from one sample in a study of blood T cells in healthy people across ages. TCRdb ran MiXCR on the 5' RACE reads and lists one entry per CDR3 protein. The table records some 1.4 million distinct CDR3 sequences, roughly 40% of them present only once. The sequenced sample consisted of blood. These receptors were obtained from a woman between 18 and 29 years old in good health. Both conserved end residues are part of each CDR3. The D gene is left open where the match is weak. Clone size is not always given. Where it is, it says once, few, many or a class for expanded clones.

V,J,length,size,D,CDR3,DNA
TRBV12-3/TRBV12-4,TRBJ1-3,15,NA,TRBD1,CASRPTTGFGNTIYF,TGTGCCAGCAGACCGACGACAGGGTTTGGAAACACCATATATTTT
TRBV6-1,TRBJ1-2,13,NA,NA,CASSGDGRSGYTF,TGTGCCAGCAGTGGGGACGGAAGAAGCGGCTACACCTTC
TRBV7-9,TRBJ2-5,15,few,NA,CASSLGFVAGETQYF,TGTGCCAGCAGCTTAGGGTTCGTAGCTGGGGAGACCCAGTACTTC
TRBV7-3,TRBJ1-1,13,NA,NA,CASSSLPEGEAFF,TGTGCCAGCAGCTCCCTCCCGGAGGGTGAAGCTTTCTTT
TRBV2,TRBJ2-7,16,few,TRBD1,CASSELQGFISYEQYF,TGTGCCAGCAGTGAACTACAGGGGTTCATCTCCTACGAGCAGTACTTC
TRBV7-2,TRBJ2-3,15,NA,NA,CASSSRGAGPDTQYF,TGTGCCAGCAGCTCCCGCGGGGCAGGGCCGGATACGCAGTATTTT
TRBV7-2,TRBJ2-2,16,NA,NA,CASSLRGRSNTGELFF,TGTGCCAGCAGCTTACGAGGGAGATCAAACACCGGGGAGCTGTTTTTT
TRBV18,TRBJ2-7,14,NA,TRBD2,CASGGVAGALEQYF,TGTGCCAGTGGCGGGGTAGCGGGGGCCCTCGAGCAGTACTTC
TRBV27,TRBJ1-3,13,NA,NA,CASSFREGNTIYF,TGTGCCAGCAGTTTCCGGGAGGGAAACACCATATATTTT
TRBV5-1,TRBJ1-4,18,many,NA,CASSLVAGAATGQEKLFF,TGCGCCAGCAGCTTGGTTGCTGGGGCGGCCACAGGGCAAGAAAAACTGTTTTTT
TRBV7-9,TRBJ2-3,16,NA,NA,CASSLAAGIDTDTQYF,TGTGCCAGCAGCTTAGCCGCAGGAATAGACACAGATACGCAGTATTTT
TRBV7-9,TRBJ2-7,16,few,TRBD2,CASSFFGLASSYEQYF,TGTGCCAGCAGCTTCTTCGGACTAGCTAGCTCCTACGAGCAGTACTTC
TRBV6-5,TRBJ1-1,14,NA,TRBD1,CASSNRGVGTEAFF,TGTGCCAGCAGTAACAGGGGGGTAGGAACTGAAGCTTTCTTT
TRBV20-1,TRBJ2-7,13,NA,NA,CSALRATAYEQYF,TGCAGCGCGCTGCGGGCGACCGCCTACGAGCAGTACTTC
TRBV29-1,TRBJ2-7,13,NA,TRBD1,CSVDRGSGAEQYF,TGCAGCGTCGACAGGGGTTCGGGGGCCGAGCAGTACTTC